The text below deals with one TCR beta chain. Its antigen is currently not known. There are no base qualities to consult, and no much larger clone falls within one base. Library preparation used the immunoSEQ multiplex PCR assay. TCRdb holds this immuneACCESS table with in-frame rearrangements only. Some clones are missing; in checked studies, unresolved V genes explain under half, and the rest has no known cause. This sample is represented by 55,000 to 75,000 clones; around 93% of them were singletons. The ten largest clones represent about 4.4% of the sample. This sample was included in a study of technical replicates of blood from several donors (dated by TCRdb to between 2016 and 2019). V is reduced by 5 bases and J by 5 bases, leaving a spacing of 12 bases between them. The CDR3 holds 13 amino acids from the cysteine to the phenylalanine. Of the read, only the CDR3 DNA is kept; its 39 bases are in frame from base 1. Per the germline V gene, SGHNT is the CDR1 and YENEEA is the CDR2.

Rearrangement joined TRBV11-3 to TRBJ2-5, with the D gene uncertain. The source material was PBMCs. The TCR was taken from a human donor in good health. Some clones in this sample may be carry-over from other donors' samples. The CDR3 corresponds to CASSHRLEETQYF. The DNA sequence is given as TGTGCCAGCAGCCATAGACTCGAGGAGACCCAGTACTTC.